This entry lists 20 T cell receptor beta chains sequenced from one sample in a study of T-cell reconstitution after alpha-beta-depleted transplantation in children. This sample's TCRbeta library carried unique molecular identifier barcodes. Using its own MiXCR run on the PCR reads, TCRdb lists one record per CDR3 protein. The profile shows a few hundred thousand distinct CDR3 sequences, about 40% of them singletons. The source was PBMCs, collected before TCRalphabeta/CD19-depleted stem cell transplant. Source of these receptors: a girl aged 2 to 10 with aplastic anemia, due to receive a stem cell transplant.

This clonotype was detected many times. The chain carries TRBV25-1 and TRBJ2-7; 7 nucleotides align to TRBD2. The V and J ends lost 4 bases and 4 bases, in that order; junction bases with no gene match: 16. The V gene's germline CDR1 is MGHDK and CDR2 SYGVNS. The CDR3 is made up of 17 amino acids. The CDR3 sequence: CASSALPGGEGAYEQYF. The CDR3 DNA reads TGTGCCAGCAGTGCCTTACCAGGAGGGGAGGGAGCGTACGAGCAGTACTTC.

This clonotype has just a few counts. The V gene is TRBV2, the J gene TRBJ2-1; D possibly uses TRBD1 or TRBD2 (6 bases each). Germline values: CDR1 SNHLY, CDR2 FYNNEI. This CDR3 is built from 15 residues. V was trimmed by 4 bases and J by 6 bases, leaving 16 bases between them. The CDR3 nucleotides are TGTGCCAGCAGTGCAACAGGCGGGACATTCAATGAGCAGTTCTTC. Amino acids: CASSATGGTFNEQFF.

CDR3 protein: CAIGVRGTEAFF. The DNA for the CDR3 is TGTGCCATCGGCGTCAGGGGGACTGAAGCTTTCTTT. V and J are TRBV10-3 and TRBJ1-1; 7 positions agree with TRBD1. Looked up from germline, CDR1 is ENHRY and CDR2 is SYGVKD. The CDR3 extends over 12 amino acids. The V gene end was trimmed by 8 bases and the J gene end by 5 bases; junction bases not matched to a gene: 5.

This chain links TRBV5-1 with TRBJ1-2, with a tentative D call TRBD1 (6 bases). Per germline, CDR1 SGHRS and CDR2 YFSETQ. The V end lost 0 bases, the J end lost 6 bases, and 12 bases lay between the germline ends. The CDR3 covers 14 residues. The CDR3 loop reads CASSLDRVGDGYTF. As DNA, the CDR3 is TGCGCCAGCAGCTTGGACAGGGTCGGGGATGGCTACACCTTC.

This clonotype came up many times. V is TRBV19 and J is TRBJ2-1; D is unresolved. The germline CDR1 and CDR2 sequences are LNHDA and SQIVND (reference sequence). V dropped 5 bases and J dropped 6 bases, with 5 bases sitting between them. The CDR3 is made up of 11 amino acids. The CDR3 sequence: CASSWGNEQFF. CDR3 DNA: TGTGCCAGTAGTTGGGGCAATGAGCAGTTCTTC.

The chain recombines TRBV20-1 with TRBJ2-3, with D possibly being TRBD1 or TRBD2 (5 bases each). Per germline, CDR1 DFQATT and CDR2 SNEGSKA (reference sequence). The CDR3 length is 14 residues. V gave up 6 bases and J gave up 4 bases, with 17 bases separating them. The CDR3 loop is CSASRDRRPDTQYF. The CDR3 DNA reads as TGCAGTGCATCCCGGGACCGACGACCAGATACGCAGTATTTT.

The gene calls are TRBV29-1 and TRBJ2-3; D perhaps matches TRBD1 (5 bases). The CDR3 totals 12 residues. Per germline, CDR1 SQVTM and CDR2 ANQGSEA. Trimming pared 4 bases from V and 1 base from J, leaving 6 bases between. The CDR3 coding sequence is TGCAGCGTTGTGGGGCGCACAGATACGCAGTATTTT. This codes for CSVVGRTDTQYF.

The chain joins TRBV4-1 to TRBJ1-2; a weak D match, TRBD1 (6 bases). V lost 0 bases, J lost 6 bases, and 20 bases lay in between. The CDR3 has 17 amino acids. CDR1 and CDR2 (germline): MGHRA, YSYEKL. The CDR3 here is CASSQDGGYRAGDGYTF. In nucleotides, the CDR3 is TGCGCCAGCAGCCAAGACGGTGGTTACAGGGCCGGAGATGGCTACACCTTC.

The chain is built from TRBV5-4 and TRBJ2-3; a weak D match, TRBD2 (6 bases). CDR3 length: 16 amino acids. CDR1 and CDR2 from the germline V gene are SGHNT and YYREEE (reference sequence). V lost 3 bases, J lost 0 bases, and 14 bases lay in between. CDR3 sequence reads: CASSSGTLASTDTQYF. The CDR3 nucleotides read TGTGCCAGCAGCTCCGGGACGCTAGCGAGCACAGATACGCAGTATTTT.

The chain employs TRBV6-5 and TRBJ2-5, with 7 bases identical to TRBD2. The length of the CDR3 is 15 residues. Germline CDR1 is MNHEY and CDR2 is SVGAGI. Trimming cost V 4 bases and J 1 base; bases outside gene matches: 6. The CDR3 loop is CASSSLGGTQETQYF. The CDR3 bases are TGTGCCAGCAGTTCTCTCGGGGGGACCCAAGAGACCCAGTACTTC.

J is TRBJ2-1 and V is TRBV6-5, with 7 bases lining up with TRBD2. This CDR3 is built from 14 residues. The V gene's germline CDR1 is MNHEY and CDR2 SVGAGI. The V segment lost 4 bases and the J segment 7 bases; nucleotides outside the gene matches: 7. CDR3 in amino acids: CASSSSGRRNEQFF. CDR3 DNA: TGTGCCAGCAGTTCTAGCGGAAGACGGAATGAGCAGTTCTTC.

This clonotype was detected ten times or more. V and J are TRBV7-9 and TRBJ2-1; 10 bases align to TRBD2. This CDR3 contains 14 residues. Germline values: CDR1 SEHNR, CDR2 FQNEAQ (reference sequence). V was pared by 5 bases and J by 12 bases, with 10 bases of the junction left unmatched. DNA for the CDR3: TGTGCCAGCAGCCCAGCGGGAGGGCCGTCTGGGCAGTTCTTC. This encodes CASSPAGGPSGQFF.

Ten or more counts support this clonotype. The chain recombines TRBV6-1 with TRBJ2-2; D call uncertain. CDR3 length equals 13 residues. Germline CDR1 and CDR2: MNHNS and SASEGT. V was pared by 8 bases and J by 8 bases, with 15 bases between. The CDR3 sequence: CASSWSPAGELFF. For the CDR3, the DNA is TGTGCCAGCTCGTGGTCCCCGGCTGGGGAGCTGTTTTTT.

This clonotype was observed many times. The rearrangement joins TRBV29-1 to TRBJ2-2, with 7 nucleotides matching TRBD1. Germline CDR1 reads SQVTM; CDR2 reads ANQGSEA. With 6 bases clipped from V and 2 bases from J, the junction kept 6 bases outside the gene matches. CDR3 length equals 14 residues. The CDR3 reads CSVERQGNTGELFF. DNA for the CDR3: TGCAGCGTCGAGCGACAGGGCAACACCGGGGAGCTGTTTTTT.

This clonotype was seen a handful of times. V usage is TRBV25-1 and J usage is TRBJ2-2; D may be TRBD2 (5 bases). Germline-derived CDR1 and CDR2 are MGHDK and SYGVNS. The CDR3 extends over 14 amino acids. V shed 3 bases and J shed 9 bases, with 14 bases lying between them. For the CDR3, the DNA is TGTGCCAGCAGTGAGGCCGGGAACAAAAGGGAGCTGTTTTTT. Protein product: CASSEAGNKRELFF.

This clonotype has only a few counts. The chain joins TRBV20-1 to TRBJ2-7, with 10 positions matching TRBD1. V trimming: 3 bases; J trimming: 3 bases; junction bases outside the gene matches: 5. The CDR3 loop spans 14 amino acids. Germline V lookup: CDR1 DFQATT, CDR2 SNEGSKA (reference sequence). The CDR3 is CSARSRDRGYEQYF. The DNA of the CDR3 is TGCAGTGCTAGGTCCCGGGACAGGGGCTACGAGCAGTACTTC.

This clonotype was seen more than once but under ten times. The genes are TRBV6-1 and TRBJ2-1; possibly TRBD2 for D (6 bases). The length of the CDR3 is 12 residues. Trimming stripped 6 bases from V and 10 bases from J, with 13 bases between. Germline V CDR1 and CDR2: MNHNS, SASEGT. In nucleotides, the CDR3 is TGTGCCAGCAGACCCCCGGGACTGGAGCAGTTCTTC. Translation: CASRPPGLEQFF.

The rearrangement joins TRBV16 to TRBJ1-6, with no clear D. This CDR3 region has 15 residues. Per the germline V gene, CDR1 is KGHSY and CDR2 is FQNENV. Deletions cut 4 bases from V and 9 bases from J, with 16 bases between. CDR3 nucleotide sequence: TGTGCCAGCAGCCCGCAGGCGCGGTGGGGTTCACCCCTCCACTTT. Translation gives CASSPQARWGSPLHF.

The chain uses TRBV5-1 and TRBJ2-7, with TRBD1 matching 7 bases. Germline trimming cut 0 bases from V and 2 bases from J; bases unmatched to any gene: 5. The CDR3 consists of 15 residues. CDR1 SGHRS and CDR2 YFSETQ come from the germline V gene. The CDR3 is CASSLETGWTYEQYF. For the CDR3, the DNA is TGCGCCAGCAGCTTGGAGACAGGGTGGACCTACGAGCAGTACTTC.

In the case of this clonotype: At one end the junction does not follow the germline gene, possibly because of a read error. This rearrangement joins TRBV29-1 to TRBJ2-7; 7 bases line up with TRBD2. The CDR3 runs 10 residues. In germline, CDR1 is SQVTM, CDR2 ANQGSEA. The CDR3 region has the DNA TGCAGCGTGGGGGACTACGAGCAGCACTTC. Residues: CSVGDYEQHF.